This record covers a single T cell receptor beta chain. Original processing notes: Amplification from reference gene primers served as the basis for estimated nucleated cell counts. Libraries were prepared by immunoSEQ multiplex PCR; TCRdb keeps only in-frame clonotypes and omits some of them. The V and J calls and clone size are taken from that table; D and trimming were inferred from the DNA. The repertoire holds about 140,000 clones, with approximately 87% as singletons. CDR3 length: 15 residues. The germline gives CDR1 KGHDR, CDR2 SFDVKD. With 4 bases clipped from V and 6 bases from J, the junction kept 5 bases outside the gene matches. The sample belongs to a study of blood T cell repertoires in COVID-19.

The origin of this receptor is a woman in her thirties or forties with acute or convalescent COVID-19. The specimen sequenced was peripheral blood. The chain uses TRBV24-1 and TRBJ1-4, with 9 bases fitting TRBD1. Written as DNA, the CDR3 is TGTGCCACCAGTGACTCCGGGACAGGGTATGAAAAACTGTTTTTT. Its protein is CATSDSGTGYEKLFF.